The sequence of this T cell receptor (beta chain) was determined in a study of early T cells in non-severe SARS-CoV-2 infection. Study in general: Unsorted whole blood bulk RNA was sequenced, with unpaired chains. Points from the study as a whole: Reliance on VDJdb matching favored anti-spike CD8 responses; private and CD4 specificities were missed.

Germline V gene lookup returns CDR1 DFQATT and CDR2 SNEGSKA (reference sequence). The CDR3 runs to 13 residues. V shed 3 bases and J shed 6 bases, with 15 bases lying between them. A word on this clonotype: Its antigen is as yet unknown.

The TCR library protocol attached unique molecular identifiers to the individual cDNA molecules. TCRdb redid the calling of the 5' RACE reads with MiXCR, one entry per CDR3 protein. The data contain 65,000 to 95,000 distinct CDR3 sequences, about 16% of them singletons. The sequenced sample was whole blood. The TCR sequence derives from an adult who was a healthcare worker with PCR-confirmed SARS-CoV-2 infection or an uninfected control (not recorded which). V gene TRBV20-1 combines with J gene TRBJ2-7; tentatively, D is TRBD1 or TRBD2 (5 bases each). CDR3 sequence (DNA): TGCAGTGCTAGGTGGGACCCTCGTCCCGAGCAGTACTTC. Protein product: CSARWDPRPEQYF.